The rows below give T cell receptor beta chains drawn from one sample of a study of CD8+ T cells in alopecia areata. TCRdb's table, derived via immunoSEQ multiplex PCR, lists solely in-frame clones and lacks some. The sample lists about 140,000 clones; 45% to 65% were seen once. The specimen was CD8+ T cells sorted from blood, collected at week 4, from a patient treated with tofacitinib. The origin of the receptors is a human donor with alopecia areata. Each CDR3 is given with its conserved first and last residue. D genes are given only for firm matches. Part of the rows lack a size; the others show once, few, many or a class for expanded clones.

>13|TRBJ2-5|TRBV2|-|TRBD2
TGTGCCAGCCTAGGCGGGGAGGGAGAGACCCAGTACTTC
CASLGGEGETQYF
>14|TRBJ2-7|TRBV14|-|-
TGTGCCAGCAGTCCGACTGAATCCGTCTACGAGCAGTACTTC
CASSPTESVYEQYF
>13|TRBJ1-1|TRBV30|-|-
TGTGCCTACGGATGGCAGGCGAACACTGAAGCTTTCTTT
CAYGWQANTEAFF
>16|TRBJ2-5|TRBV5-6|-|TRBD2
TGTGCCAGCAGCTTGACTAGCGGGGGGGCGTGGGAGACCCAGTACTTC
CASSLTSGGAWETQYF
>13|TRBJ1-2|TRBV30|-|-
TGTGCCTCCCCTGTAGAGGACAGCTATGGCTACACCTTC
CASPVEDSYGYTF
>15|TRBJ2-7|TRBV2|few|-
TGTGCCAGCAGTGGCCCTACGACAGGTTTCGACGAGCAGTACTTC
CASSGPTTGFDEQYF
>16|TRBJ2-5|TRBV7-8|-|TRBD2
TGTGCCAGCAGCACGGGACTAGCGGGGGTCCAAGAGACCCAGTACTTC
CASSTGLAGVQETQYF
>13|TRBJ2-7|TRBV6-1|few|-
TGTGCCAGCAGTGAACGGCTAGCCTACGAGCAGTACTTC
CASSERLAYEQYF
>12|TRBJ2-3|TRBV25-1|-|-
TGTGCCAGCAGTGAAAGTCTAGATACGCAGTATTTT
CASSESLDTQYF
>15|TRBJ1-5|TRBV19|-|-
TGTGCCAGTAGTATAGTGCCGTATAGCAATCAGCCCCAGCATTTT
CASSIVPYSNQPQHF
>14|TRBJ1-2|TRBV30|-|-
TGTGCCTGGAGTGCGGACATACGATACTATGGCTACACCTTC
CAWSADIRYYGYTF
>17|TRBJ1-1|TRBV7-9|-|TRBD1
TGTGCCAGCAGCCCGCGGGACAGGACCAGGGTTAACACTGAAGCTTTCTTT
CASSPRDRTRVNTEAFF
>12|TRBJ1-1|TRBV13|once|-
TGTGCCAGCAGCTTAACCCGAGGTGAAGCTTTCTTT
CASSLTRGEAFF
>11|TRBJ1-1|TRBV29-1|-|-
TGCAGCGTTGGAGAGAGCACTGAAGCTTTCTTT
CSVGESTEAFF
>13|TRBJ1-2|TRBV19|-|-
TGTGCCAGTAGCCCGAGAGGACCCTATGGCTACACCTTC
CASSPRGPYGYTF
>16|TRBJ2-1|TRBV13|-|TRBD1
TGTGCCAGCAGCTCCGGGACAGGTCCCTCCTACAATGAGCAGTTCTTC
CASSSGTGPSYNEQFF
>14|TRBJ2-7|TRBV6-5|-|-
TGTGCCAGCAGTTACTCCCTCGCAGCCTACGAGCAGTACTTC
CASSYSLAAYEQYF
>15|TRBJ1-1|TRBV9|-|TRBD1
TGTGCCAGCAGCGTTTCGACAGGGGTGGGCACTGAAGCTTTCTTT
CASSVSTGVGTEAFF
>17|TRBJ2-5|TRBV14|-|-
TGTGCCAGCAGCCAAAGGAAAGGACAGTCAAGGTGGGAGACCCAGTACTTC
CASSQRKGQSRWETQYF
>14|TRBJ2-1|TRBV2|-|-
TGTGCCATTCTCCGGCTAGGGGTGGGCAATGAGCAGTTCTTC
CAILRLGVGNEQFF
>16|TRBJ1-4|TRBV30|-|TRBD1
TGTGCCTGGATGGGCAGGGGGGTTGCAACTAATGAAAAACTGTTTTTT
CAWMGRGVATNEKLFF
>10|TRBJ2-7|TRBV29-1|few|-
TGCAGCGTTATCCTAGGAGAGCAGTACTTC
CSVILGEQYF
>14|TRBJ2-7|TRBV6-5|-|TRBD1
TGTGCCAGCAGTTACGGGACAGGGGGCTACGAGCAGTACTTC
CASSYGTGGYEQYF
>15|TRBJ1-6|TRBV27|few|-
TGTGCCAGCAGTTTTGGAGGGGGTTATAATTCACCCCTCCACTTT
CASSFGGGYNSPLHF
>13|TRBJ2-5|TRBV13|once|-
TGTGCCAGCAGCTTGGGCAGGGAAGAGACCCAGTACTTC
CASSLGREETQYF
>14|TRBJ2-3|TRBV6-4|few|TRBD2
TGTGCCAGCAGTGACACTAGCGGGGGTGTAACGCAGTATTTT
CASSDTSGGVTQYF
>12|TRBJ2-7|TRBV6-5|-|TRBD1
TGTGCCAGCAGCCCGACAGGGGTTGAGCAGTACTTC
CASSPTGVEQYF
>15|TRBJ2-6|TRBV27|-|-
TGTGCCAGCAGTTTCGTACAGTCTGGGGCCAACGTCCTGACTTTC
CASSFVQSGANVLTF
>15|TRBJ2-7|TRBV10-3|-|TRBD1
TGTGCCATCAGTGAGAGACAGGGGGTGAGGTACGAGCAGTACTTC
CAISERQGVRYEQYF
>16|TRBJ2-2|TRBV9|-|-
TGTGCCAGCAGCGTAGTTGGGGGTTGGTACACCGGGGAGCTGTTTTTT
CASSVVGGWYTGELFF
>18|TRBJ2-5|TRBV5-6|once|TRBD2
TGTGCCAGCAGCTTAGTAGCGGGACTAGCGGGGTACCAAGAGACCCAGTACTTC
CASSLVAGLAGYQETQYF
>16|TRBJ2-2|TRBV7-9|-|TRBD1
TGTGCCAGCAGCTTCCCTGACAGGGATAACACCGGGGAGCTGTTTTTT
CASSFPDRDNTGELFF
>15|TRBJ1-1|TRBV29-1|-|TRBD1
TGCAGCGTTCTCGTGGGAGGGACAGCGAACACTGAAGCTTTCTTT
CSVLVGGTANTEAFF
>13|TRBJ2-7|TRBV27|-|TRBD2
TGTGCCAGCAGTCTCGGACTAGCCTACGAGCAGTACTTC
CASSLGLAYEQYF
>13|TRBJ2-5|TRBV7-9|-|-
TGTGCCAGCAGCTTCCTCCCTGAAGAGACCCAGTACTTC
CASSFLPEETQYF
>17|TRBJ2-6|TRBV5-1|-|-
TGCGCCAGCAGCTTGACACTTTCAGGGACTGGGGCCAACGTCCTGACTTTC
CASSLTLSGTGANVLTF
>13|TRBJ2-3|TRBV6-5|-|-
TGTGCCAGCAGTTCGTTGATTGGAGATACGCAGTATTTT
CASSSLIGDTQYF
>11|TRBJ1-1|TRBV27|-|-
TGTGCCAGCAGTCAGGGTATGGGAGCTTTCTTT
CASSQGMGAFF
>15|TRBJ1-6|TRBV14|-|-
TGTGCCAGCAGCCAAGACGGGATGGATAATTCACCCCTCCACTTT
CASSQDGMDNSPLHF
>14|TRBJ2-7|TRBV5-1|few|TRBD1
TGCGCCAGCAGCTTCGACAGGGGTCCGTGGGAGCAGTACTTC
CASSFDRGPWEQYF
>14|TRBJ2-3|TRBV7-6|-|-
TGTGCCAGCAGCTCCAAACAGGGCCCAGATACGCAGTATTTT
CASSSKQGPDTQYF
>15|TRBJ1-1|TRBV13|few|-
TGTGCCAGCAGCCCAATAGGCGCAGGCAACACTGAAGCTTTCTTT
CASSPIGAGNTEAFF
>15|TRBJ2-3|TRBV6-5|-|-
TGTGCCAGCAGTTACGACCAGAGCTTCACAGATACGCAGTATTTT
CASSYDQSFTDTQYF
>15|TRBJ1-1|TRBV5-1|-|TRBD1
TGCGCCAGCAGCTTGGAATACAGGGGAGGGACTGAAGCTTTCTTT
CASSLEYRGGTEAFF
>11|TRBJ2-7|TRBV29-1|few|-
TGCAGCGTTGGAGGACACTACGAGCAGTACTTC
CSVGGHYEQYF
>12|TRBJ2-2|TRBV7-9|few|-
TGTGCCAGCAGCAGCCCGCCCGGGGAGCTGTTTTTT
CASSSPPGELFF
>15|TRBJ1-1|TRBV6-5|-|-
TGTGCCAGCAGTTACGTACAGGAGTTGAACACTGAAGCTTTCTTT
CASSYVQELNTEAFF
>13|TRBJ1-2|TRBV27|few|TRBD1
TGTGCCAGCAGTTTAGGGACAGGCGGAGGCTACACCTTC
CASSLGTGGGYTF
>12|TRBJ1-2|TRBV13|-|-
TGTGCCAGCAGCTCTTCTGGTGATGGCTACACCTTC
CASSSSGDGYTF
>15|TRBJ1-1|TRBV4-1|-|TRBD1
TGCGCCAGCAGCCATCAACACAGGGGGAACACTGAAGCTTTCTTT
CASSHQHRGNTEAFF
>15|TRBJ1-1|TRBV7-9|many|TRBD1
TGTGCCAGCAGCAACCGACAGGGAGGTGGCACTGAAGCTTTCTTT
CASSNRQGGGTEAFF
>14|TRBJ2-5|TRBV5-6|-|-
TGTGCCAGCAGCCCTGAACTAGCCCTTGAGACCCAGTACTTC
CASSPELALETQYF
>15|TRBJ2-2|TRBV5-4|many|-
TGTGCCAGCAGCCCGAGAGGGACCAACACCGGGGAGCTGTTTTTT
CASSPRGTNTGELFF
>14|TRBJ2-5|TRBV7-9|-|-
TGTGCCAGCAGCTCCTCCACCGGGTTGGAGACCCAGTACTTC
CASSSSTGLETQYF